Below are 12 T cell receptor beta chains sequenced from a single sample in a study of breast tumors, draining lymph nodes, adjacent tissues. MiXCR, applied by TCRdb to the multiplex PCR reads, yields one record per CDR3 protein. The sample lists approximately 170,000 distinct CDR3 sequences; 33% were seen once. Breast cancer patients provided tissue from their axillary draining lymph nodes. The source material was axillary lymph node tissue. The receptors come from a female donor with breast cancer. Some clones in this sample may be carry-over from other donors' samples.

Here the CDR3 DNA reads TGCAGCTTGAGCCGGGAGACCTACGAGCAGTACTTC. Its protein product is CSLSRETYEQYF. The chain carries TRBV29-1 and TRBJ2-7; D may be TRBD2 (6 bases). Germline V gene sequence: CDR1 SQVTM, CDR2 ANQGSEA. This CDR3 is 12 amino acids long. Trimming left V 8 bases short and J 2 bases short, with 13 bases between.

This clonotype was seen ten or more times. This sequence joins TRBV11-2 and TRBJ2-5; perhaps TRBD1 as D (6 bases). This CDR3 has 18 residues. Germline CDR1 is SGHAT and CDR2 is FQNNGV. The V end lost 1 base, the J end lost 2 bases, and 20 bases lay between the germline ends. Here the CDR3 DNA reads TGTGCCAGCAGCTTAGCATTCCAAGGTTGGACAGTTCAAGAGACCCAGTACTTC. Amino acid sequence: CASSLAFQGWTVQETQYF.

The chain employs TRBV6-2 or TRBV6-3 and TRBJ2-7; D is possibly TRBD2 (5 bases). V was clipped by 1 base and J by 1 base, with 11 bases between them. The germline gives CDR1 MNHEY, CDR2 SVGEGT. This CDR3 region has 15 residues. CDR3 loop: CASSYFGRGSYEQYF. The CDR3 DNA sequence: TGTGCCAGCAGTTACTTTGGACGGGGATCCTACGAGCAGTACTTC.

The chain joins TRBV6-6 to TRBJ2-2; weak D call: TRBD2 (6 bases). The CDR3 has 15 residues. Germline lookup yields CDR1 MNHNY and CDR2 SVGAGI (reference sequence). The V gene lost 0 bases and the J gene lost 5 bases, with 10 bases spanning the gap. The CDR3 protein is CASSYSGGRTGELFF. The CDR3 DNA is TGTGCCAGCAGTTACTCGGGGGGTCGGACCGGGGAGCTGTTTTTT.

This clonotype was observed many times. V is TRBV20-1 and J is TRBJ2-1, with 9 positions matching TRBD2. The CDR3 sequence is 15 residues long. The V and J ends lost 6 bases and 7 bases, in that order; junction bases with no gene match: 13. The germline V gene encodes CDR1 DFQATT and CDR2 SNEGSKA (reference sequence). CDR3 amino acids: CSAPPQAGGLNEQFF. The CDR3 DNA follows: TGCAGTGCACCTCCCCAAGCGGGAGGACTTAATGAGCAGTTCTTC.

The chain links TRBV6-5 to TRBJ1-1; TRBD1 agrees at 8 bases. J was trimmed by 9 bases and V by 0 bases; bases with no gene match: 3. The germline CDR1 and CDR2 sequences are MNHEY and SVGAGI. This CDR3 region has 13 residues. The CDR3 loop reads CASSYSGQDQAFF. The CDR3 region has the DNA TGTGCCAGCAGTTACTCGGGACAGGATCAAGCTTTCTTT.

This chain joins TRBV20-1 and TRBJ1-4; 7 bases map to TRBD1. The V gene's germline CDR1 is DFQATT and CDR2 SNEGSKA (reference sequence). The V and J ends lost 7 bases and 2 bases, in that order; junction bases with no gene match: 7. This CDR3 is 14 amino acids long. CDR3 in DNA: TGCAGTGGCGGATCAGGGGGTACTAATGAAAAACTGTTTTTT. Its translation is CSGGSGGTNEKLFF.

Notes on this clonotype: A much larger clone lies a single base off, so this may be a read error. This rearrangement joins TRBV5-1 to TRBJ2-5, with TRBD2 identical over 10 bases. Germline CDR1 and CDR2: SGHRS and YFSETQ. The CDR3 contains 16 residues. CDR3 in amino acids: CASSWASGGGLEAQYF. For the CDR3, the DNA is TGCGCCAGCAGCTGGGCTAGCGGGGGAGGACTAGAGGCCCAGTACTTC.

J is TRBJ2-1 and V is TRBV6-1; 8 bases are a match to TRBD2. After removal of 5 bases from V and 7 bases from J, the junction contained 13 bases not matched to a gene. Germline CDR1 is MNHNS and CDR2 is SASEGT. The CDR3 runs to 16 residues. CDR3 DNA sequence: TGTGCCAGCAGTCGGGAAACCGGGACTAGGGGAAATGAGCAGTTCTTC. It codes for CASSRETGTRGNEQFF.

This sequence joins TRBV6-5 and TRBJ1-2; the match to TRBD1 covers 7 bases. There are 13 residues in the CDR3. Germline V CDR1 and CDR2: MNHEY, SVGAGI. V shed 6 bases and J 4 bases; nucleotides not matched to a gene: 5. The CDR3 region has the DNA TGTGCCAGCAGAACCAGACAGGGCTATGGCTACACCTTC. This gives the protein CASRTRQGYGYTF.

A remark on this clonotype: A much more abundant neighbour one base away suggests this may be a read error. Without the conserved terminal phenylalanine or tryptophan, this CDR3 likely stems from a read error. This chain links TRBV7-6 with TRBJ1-3; D is undetermined. The V gene lost 4 bases and the J gene lost 6 bases, with 13 bases spanning the gap. The CDR3 totals 14 residues. CDR1 and CDR2 (germline): SGHVS, FNYEAQ. CDR3 nucleotides: TGTGCCAGCAGCTCCCGGGCCTCACAAAACACCATATATCTT. The encoded protein is CASSSRASQNTIYL.

Turning to this clonotype: The conserved phenylalanine or tryptophan is not found at the CDR3 terminus, so this likely reflects a read error. The chain links TRBV7-2 to TRBJ2-1; TRBD2 matches at 9 bases. The CDR3 consists of 14 residues. The junction had 5 bases not matched to a gene; V was cut back by 3 bases and J by 8 bases. The germline gives CDR1 SGHTA, CDR2 FQGNSA. The CDR3 is CASSFCGGAYEQFL. As DNA, the CDR3 is TGTGCCAGCAGCTTTTGCGGGGGGGCTTATGAGCAGTTCCTC.